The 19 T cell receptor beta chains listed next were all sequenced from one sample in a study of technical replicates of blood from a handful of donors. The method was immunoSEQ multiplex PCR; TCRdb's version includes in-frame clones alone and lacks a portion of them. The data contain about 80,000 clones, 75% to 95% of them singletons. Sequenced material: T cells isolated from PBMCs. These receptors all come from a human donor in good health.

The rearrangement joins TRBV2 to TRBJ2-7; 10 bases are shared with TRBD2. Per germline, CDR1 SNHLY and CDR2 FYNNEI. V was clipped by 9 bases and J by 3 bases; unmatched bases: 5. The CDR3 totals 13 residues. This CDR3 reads CASTGLAVYEQYF. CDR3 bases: TGTGCCAGTACAGGACTAGCGGTCTACGAGCAGTACTTC.

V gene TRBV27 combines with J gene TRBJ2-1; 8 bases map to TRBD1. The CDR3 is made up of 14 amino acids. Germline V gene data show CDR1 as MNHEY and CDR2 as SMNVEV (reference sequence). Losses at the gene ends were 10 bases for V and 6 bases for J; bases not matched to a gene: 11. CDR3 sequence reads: CATRPRTGRNEQFF. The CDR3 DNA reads TGTGCCACTAGACCCCGGACAGGGCGCAATGAGCAGTTCTTC.

The CDR3: CAISDQDRAHQPQHF. CDR3 in DNA: TGTGCCATCAGCGACCAAGACAGGGCCCATCAGCCCCAGCATTTT. This rearrangement joins TRBV10-3 to TRBJ1-5, with 7 bases lining up with TRBD1. This CDR3 contains 15 residues. Germline V CDR1 and CDR2: ENHRY, SYGVKD. Trimming took 6 bases from V and 5 from J; bases not matched to a gene: 10.

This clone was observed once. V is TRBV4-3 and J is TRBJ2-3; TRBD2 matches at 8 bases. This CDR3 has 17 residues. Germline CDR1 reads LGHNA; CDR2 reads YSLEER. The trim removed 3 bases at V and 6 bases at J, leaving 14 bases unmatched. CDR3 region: CASSHRGIAGSWDTQYF. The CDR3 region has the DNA TGCGCCAGCAGCCACCGGGGGATAGCGGGATCGTGGGATACGCAGTATTTT.

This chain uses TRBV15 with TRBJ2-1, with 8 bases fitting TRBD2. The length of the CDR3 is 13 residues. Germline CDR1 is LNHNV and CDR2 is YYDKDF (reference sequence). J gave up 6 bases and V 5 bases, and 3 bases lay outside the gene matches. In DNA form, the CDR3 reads TGTGCCACCAGCGTCGCGGGAGGCAATGAGCAGTTCTTC. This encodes CATSVAGGNEQFF. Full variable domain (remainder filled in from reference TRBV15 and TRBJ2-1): DAMVIQNPRYQVTQFGKPVTLSCSQTLNHNVMYWYQQKSSQAPKLLFHYYDKDFNNEADTPDNFQSRRPNTSFCFLDIRSPGLGDTAMYLCATSVAGGNEQFFGPGTRLTVL.

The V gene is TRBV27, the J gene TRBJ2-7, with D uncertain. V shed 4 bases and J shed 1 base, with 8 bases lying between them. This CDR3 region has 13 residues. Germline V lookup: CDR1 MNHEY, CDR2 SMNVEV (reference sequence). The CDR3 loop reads CASSWQVSYEQYF. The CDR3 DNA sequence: TGTGCCAGCAGTTGGCAGGTTTCCTACGAGCAGTACTTC.

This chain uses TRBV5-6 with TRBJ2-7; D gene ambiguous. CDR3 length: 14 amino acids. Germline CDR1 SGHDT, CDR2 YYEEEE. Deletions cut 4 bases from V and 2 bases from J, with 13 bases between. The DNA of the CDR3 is TGTGCCAGCAGCGACATCGCACCCCCCTACGAGCAGTACTTC. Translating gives CASSDIAPPYEQYF.

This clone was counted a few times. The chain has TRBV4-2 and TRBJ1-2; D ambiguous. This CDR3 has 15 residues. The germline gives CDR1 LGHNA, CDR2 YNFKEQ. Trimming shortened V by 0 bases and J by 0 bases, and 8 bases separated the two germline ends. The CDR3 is CASSQEFQTNYGYTF. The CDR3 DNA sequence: TGTGCCAGCAGCCAAGAGTTCCAGACTAACTATGGCTACACCTTC.

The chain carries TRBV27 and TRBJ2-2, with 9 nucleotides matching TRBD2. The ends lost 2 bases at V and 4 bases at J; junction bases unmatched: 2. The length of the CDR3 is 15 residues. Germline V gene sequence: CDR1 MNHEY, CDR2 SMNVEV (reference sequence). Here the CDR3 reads CASSLRAGGTGELFF. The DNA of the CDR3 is TGTGCCAGCAGTTTACGAGCGGGAGGCACCGGGGAGCTGTTTTTT.

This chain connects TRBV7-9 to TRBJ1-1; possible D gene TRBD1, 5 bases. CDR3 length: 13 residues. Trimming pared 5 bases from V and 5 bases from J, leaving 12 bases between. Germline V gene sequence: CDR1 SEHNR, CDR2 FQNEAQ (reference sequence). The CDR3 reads CASSPRTFTEAFF. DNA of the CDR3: TGTGCCAGCAGCCCAAGGACATTTACTGAAGCTTTCTTT.

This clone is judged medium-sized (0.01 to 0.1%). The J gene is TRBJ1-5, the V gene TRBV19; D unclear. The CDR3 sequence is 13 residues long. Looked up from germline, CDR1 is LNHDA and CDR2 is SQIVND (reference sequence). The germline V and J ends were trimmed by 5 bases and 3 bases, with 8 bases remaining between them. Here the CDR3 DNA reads TGTGCCAGTAGTCGAGGTCCCAATCAGCCCCAGCATTTT. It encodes CASSRGPNQPQHF.

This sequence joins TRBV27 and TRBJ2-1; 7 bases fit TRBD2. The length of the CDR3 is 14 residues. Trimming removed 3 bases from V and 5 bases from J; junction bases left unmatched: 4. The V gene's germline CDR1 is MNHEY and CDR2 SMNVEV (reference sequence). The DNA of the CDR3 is TGTGCCAGCAGTTTTCTAGCGGAAAACAATGAGCAGTTCTTC. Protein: CASSFLAENNEQFF.

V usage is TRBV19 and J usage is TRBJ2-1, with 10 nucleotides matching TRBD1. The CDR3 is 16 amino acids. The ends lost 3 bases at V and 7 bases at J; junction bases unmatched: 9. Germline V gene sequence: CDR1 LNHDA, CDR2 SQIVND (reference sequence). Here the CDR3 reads CASSILPGQGINEQFF. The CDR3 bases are TGTGCCAGTAGTATTTTACCGGGACAGGGGATTAATGAGCAGTTCTTC.

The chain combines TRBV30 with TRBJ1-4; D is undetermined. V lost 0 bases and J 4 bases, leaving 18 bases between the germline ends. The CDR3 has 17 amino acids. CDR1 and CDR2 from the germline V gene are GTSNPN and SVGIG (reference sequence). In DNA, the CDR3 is TGTGCCTGGAGTGTATCCAGGTCCCAGAAACTTAATGAAAAACTGTTTTTT. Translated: CAWSVSRSQKLNEKLFF.

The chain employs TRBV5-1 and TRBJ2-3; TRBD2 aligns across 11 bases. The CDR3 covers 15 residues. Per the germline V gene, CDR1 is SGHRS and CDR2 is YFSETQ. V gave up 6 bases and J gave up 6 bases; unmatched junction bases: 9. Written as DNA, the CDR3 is TGCGCCAGCACCCTACTAGCGGGAGTGCGGGATACGCAGTATTTT. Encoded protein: CASTLLAGVRDTQYF.

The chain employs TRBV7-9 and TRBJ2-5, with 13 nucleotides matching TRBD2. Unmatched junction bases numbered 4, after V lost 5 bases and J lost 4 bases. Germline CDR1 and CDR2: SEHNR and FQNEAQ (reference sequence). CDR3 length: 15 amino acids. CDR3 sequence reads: CASSLGTSGTETQYF. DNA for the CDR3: TGTGCCAGCAGCCTAGGGACTAGCGGGACAGAGACCCAGTACTTC.

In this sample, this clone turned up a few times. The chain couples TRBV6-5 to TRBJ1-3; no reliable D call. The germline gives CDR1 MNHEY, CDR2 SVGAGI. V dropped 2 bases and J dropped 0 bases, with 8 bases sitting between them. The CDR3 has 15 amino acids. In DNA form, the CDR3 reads TGTGCCAGCAGTTACGAGGGTCCCTCTGGAAACACCATATATTTT. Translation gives CASSYEGPSGNTIYF.

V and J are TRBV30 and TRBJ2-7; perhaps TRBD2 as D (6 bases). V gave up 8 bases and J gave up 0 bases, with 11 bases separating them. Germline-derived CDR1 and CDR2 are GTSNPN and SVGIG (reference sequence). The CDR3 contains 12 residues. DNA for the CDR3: TGTGCCGGGGGGAGCTCCTCCTACGAGCAGTACTTC. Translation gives CAGGSSSYEQYF.

CDR3 in amino acids: CASSLSVGAVNTEAFF. The CDR3 nucleotides are TGTGCCAGCAGTTTATCAGTAGGGGCAGTGAACACTGAAGCTTTCTTT. The chain uses TRBV27 and TRBJ1-1; TRBD1 might be the D (5 bases). Deletions cut 0 bases from V and 0 bases from J, with 11 bases between. CDR3 length equals 16 residues. CDR1 and CDR2 (germline): MNHEY, SMNVEV (reference sequence).